This TCR beta chain came from a study of cytomegalovirus exposure and HLA in healthy donors. Notes on this clone: What it binds is unknown.

Germline V CDR1 and CDR2: MNHEY, SMNVEV (reference sequence). V lost 9 bases, J lost 0 bases, and 13 bases lay in between. The CDR3 totals 14 residues. All donors participated as healthy donors of bone marrow. Study-level points and caveats: The availability of immune exposure information extended only to CMV serostatus. An analysis that was carried out later associated 17,000 or so TCR beta sequences with HLA alleles at 0.05 false discovery rate.

PCR employed 60 Vbeta and 13 Jbeta primers. Here immunoSEQ multiplex PCR was the method, and the copy in TCRdb shows in-frame clones only, minus some. The data hold 75,000 to 90,000 clones, with 70% to 85% observed a single time. Material: PBMCs. The V gene is TRBV27, the J gene TRBJ2-3, with TRBD1 as a possible D gene (5 bases). This sequence originates from a human donor in good health. The CDR3 sequence is CASSRVTSTDTQYF. The CDR3 coding sequence is TGTGCCAGTTCCAGGGTCACCAGCACAGATACGCAGTATTTT.